The clone carrying this T cell receptor beta chain was detected only once. These data belong to a study of blood T cell repertoires in COVID-19. Germline CDR1 and CDR2: SGHTA and FQGTGA. The J segment lost 11 bases and the V segment lost 6 bases, leaving 28 bases of the junction unmatched. There are 18 residues in the CDR3. As processed by the authors: Amplification of reference gene primers provided the estimated nucleated cell counts. Profiled with immunoSEQ multiplex PCR; TCRdb holds only in-frame clones, not every one. V and J calls and clone size are those listed in that table; D and trimming were worked out from the DNA. The profile covers 200,000 or so clones, with 86% appearing a single time and 3.5% to 4% taken by the ten largest. Living in about 25 US areas, the participants were between roughly 18 and 95 years of age.

The sample comprised PBMCs or T cells enriched from blood (not recorded which). The V gene is TRBV7-3, the J gene TRBJ2-7; 7 bases match TRBD1. This TCR came from a woman aged 40 to 50 with acute COVID-19. The CDR3 region is CASSYESPGQLFARREYF. The CDR3 bases are TGTGCCAGCAGTTACGAATCGCCGGGACAGCTGTTTGCCCGACGGGAGTACTTC.